A selection of T cell receptor beta chains follows, all from one sample in a study of blood T cell repertoires in COVID-19. The method was immunoSEQ multiplex PCR; TCRdb's version includes in-frame clones alone and lacks a portion of them. The sample has about 100,000 clones; more than 75% are singletons. The specimen sequenced was peripheral blood. The source of these receptors is a human donor in a cohort sampled during active COVID-19. Each CDR3 is given with its conserved first and last residue. The order of the fields is J gene, V gene, D gene, clone size, CDR3 DNA, CDR3 protein. The D gene is left open where the match is weak. Clone size appears in some rows only: once, few, many, or a class for an expanded clone.

j_call: TRBJ1-5; v_call: TRBV28; d_call: .; clone_size: .; cdr3_nt: TGTGCCAGCAGCACAGGGCTACGGCAGCCCCAGCATTTT; cdr3_aa: CASSTGLRQPQHF
j_call: TRBJ1-1; v_call: TRBV6-4; d_call: TRBD1; clone_size: .; cdr3_nt: TGTGCCAGCAGGGCGGGACAGGGGGCCATTGGGGATTTCTTT; cdr3_aa: CASRAGQGAIGDFF
j_call: TRBJ2-3; v_call: TRBV6-5; d_call: TRBD2; clone_size: .; cdr3_nt: TGTGCCAGCACCGGGGGGGCTAGCACAGATACGCAGTATTTT; cdr3_aa: CASTGGASTDTQYF
j_call: TRBJ1-5; v_call: TRBV4-2; d_call: .; clone_size: .; cdr3_nt: TGTGCCAGCAGCCAAAGACAGAACAATCAGCCCCAGCATTTT; cdr3_aa: CASSQRQNNQPQHF
j_call: TRBJ2-3; v_call: TRBV5-1; d_call: TRBD2; clone_size: .; cdr3_nt: TGCGCCAGCAGCCCATTAACTAGCGGGGGGGCCGGCACAGATACGCAGTATTTT; cdr3_aa: CASSPLTSGGAGTDTQYF
j_call: TRBJ2-5; v_call: TRBV5-6; d_call: .; clone_size: .; cdr3_nt: TGTGCCAGCAGCCTCGGGACTCCCTCAGGGGAGACCCAGTACTTC; cdr3_aa: CASSLGTPSGETQYF
j_call: TRBJ2-5; v_call: TRBV2; d_call: .; clone_size: .; cdr3_nt: TGTGCCAGCAGACAAACCTGGGAGGAGACCCAGTACTTC; cdr3_aa: CASRQTWEETQYF
j_call: TRBJ1-1; v_call: TRBV5-1; d_call: TRBD1; clone_size: .; cdr3_nt: TGCGCCAGCAGCAAACAGGGGGGGAGCACTGAAGCTTTCTTT; cdr3_aa: CASSKQGGSTEAFF
j_call: TRBJ2-5; v_call: TRBV19; d_call: .; clone_size: .; cdr3_nt: TGTGCCAGTAGTACATACACCCAAGAGACCCAGTACTTC; cdr3_aa: CASSTYTQETQYF
j_call: TRBJ2-1; v_call: TRBV2; d_call: TRBD2; clone_size: .; cdr3_nt: TGTGCCAGCAGGGACGGGGGGGCCTACAATGAGCAGTTCTTC; cdr3_aa: CASRDGGAYNEQFF
j_call: TRBJ1-1; v_call: TRBV7-3; d_call: TRBD1; clone_size: .; cdr3_nt: TGTGCCAGCAGCTTAGGGGGACAGGGAGGGACTGAAGCTTTCTTT; cdr3_aa: CASSLGGQGGTEAFF
j_call: TRBJ2-1; v_call: TRBV7-3; d_call: TRBD2; clone_size: .; cdr3_nt: TGTGCCAGCAGCTCGACCCCTAGCGGGGGAAACTACAATGAGCAGTTCTTC; cdr3_aa: CASSSTPSGGNYNEQFF
j_call: TRBJ1-2; v_call: TRBV5-4; d_call: TRBD1; clone_size: .; cdr3_nt: TGTGCCAGCAGCTTATCCGGGACAGGATTATATGGCTACACCTTC; cdr3_aa: CASSLSGTGLYGYTF
j_call: TRBJ1-2; v_call: TRBV6-5; d_call: TRBD1; clone_size: .; cdr3_nt: TGTGCCACACAAAAGGACAGGGGGCTAGTCTCCACCTTC; cdr3_aa: CATQKDRGLVSTF
j_call: TRBJ1-5; v_call: TRBV5-1; d_call: .; clone_size: .; cdr3_nt: TGCGCCAGCAGTCTGGACAGTATGGATCAGCCCCAGCATTTT; cdr3_aa: CASSLDSMDQPQHF
j_call: TRBJ2-5; v_call: TRBV5-1; d_call: .; clone_size: few; cdr3_nt: TGCGCCAGCAGCTATTCATACCAAGAGACCCAGTACTTC; cdr3_aa: CASSYSYQETQYF
j_call: TRBJ2-7; v_call: TRBV7-2; d_call: .; clone_size: .; cdr3_nt: TGTGCCAGCAGCACGCGGACAGTGGACGAGCAGTACTTC; cdr3_aa: CASSTRTVDEQYF
j_call: TRBJ1-1; v_call: TRBV2; d_call: .; clone_size: .; cdr3_nt: TGTGCCAGCAGTGAACGCCGGGGAAACACTGAAGCTTTCTTT; cdr3_aa: CASSERRGNTEAFF
j_call: TRBJ2-2; v_call: TRBV19; d_call: .; clone_size: .; cdr3_nt: TGTGCCAGTAGTATCACAGTCACCGGGGAGCTGTTTTTT; cdr3_aa: CASSITVTGELFF
j_call: TRBJ2-3; v_call: TRBV4-2; d_call: TRBD1; clone_size: few; cdr3_nt: TGTGCCAGCAGCCAAGACCCCGTGACTACCCTGGGCAGGGGGCTAGCAGATACGCAGTATTTT; cdr3_aa: CASSQDPVTTLGRGLADTQYF
j_call: TRBJ2-5; v_call: TRBV27; d_call: TRBD2; clone_size: .; cdr3_nt: TGTGCCAGCAGTCCCGGGACTAGCGGGGGGCCCGGGGAGACCCAGTACTTC; cdr3_aa: CASSPGTSGGPGETQYF
j_call: TRBJ1-4; v_call: TRBV4-1; d_call: .; clone_size: .; cdr3_nt: TGCGCCAGCAGCCAAGTGGAGCGGCAGCCAACTAATGAAAAACTGTTTTTT; cdr3_aa: CASSQVERQPTNEKLFF
j_call: TRBJ2-3; v_call: TRBV5-4; d_call: .; clone_size: .; cdr3_nt: TGTGCCAGCAGCTTGGCGGGGGGCGGGGCAGATACGCAGTATTTT; cdr3_aa: CASSLAGGGADTQYF
j_call: TRBJ2-5; v_call: TRBV7-6; d_call: .; clone_size: .; cdr3_nt: TGTGCCAGCAGCTTAGCGCTGGGGGCCCTTGACTCCCAAGAGACCCAGTACTTC; cdr3_aa: CASSLALGALDSQETQYF
j_call: TRBJ2-3; v_call: TRBV6-5; d_call: .; clone_size: .; cdr3_nt: TGTGCCAGCAGGAAATCCGAGAGGGGGACGCAGTATTTT; cdr3_aa: CASRKSERGTQYF
j_call: TRBJ2-7; v_call: TRBV7-2; d_call: .; clone_size: .; cdr3_nt: TGTGCCAGCAGCCCCAACAGGGGGGGTACGTACGAGCAGTACTTC; cdr3_aa: CASSPNRGGTYEQYF
j_call: TRBJ2-2; v_call: TRBV30; d_call: TRBD1; clone_size: .; cdr3_nt: TGTGCCTTATCCGGGACAGGGACCCTCGGGGAGCTGTTTTTT; cdr3_aa: CALSGTGTLGELFF
j_call: TRBJ1-2; v_call: TRBV19; d_call: .; clone_size: .; cdr3_nt: TGTGCCAGTAGCTTACCAGGTGACTATGGCTACACCTTC; cdr3_aa: CASSLPGDYGYTF
j_call: TRBJ2-1; v_call: TRBV7-2; d_call: .; clone_size: .; cdr3_nt: TGTGCCAGCAGACCCCAGGGGGGATCCTACAATGAGCAGTTCTTC; cdr3_aa: CASRPQGGSYNEQFF
j_call: TRBJ1-1; v_call: TRBV28; d_call: .; clone_size: .; cdr3_nt: TGTGCCAGCAGCCTTACTGTGTGGGGGAGGGGTGAAGCTTTCTTT; cdr3_aa: CASSLTVWGRGEAFF
j_call: TRBJ2-3; v_call: TRBV5-1; d_call: .; clone_size: .; cdr3_nt: TGCGCCAGCAGCTCCACACTAGGGACAGATACGCAGTATTTT; cdr3_aa: CASSSTLGTDTQYF
j_call: TRBJ2-3; v_call: TRBV12-5; d_call: .; clone_size: .; cdr3_nt: TGTGCTAGTGGTTTAAGTGGAGGGCCCACAGATACGCAGTATTTT; cdr3_aa: CASGLSGGPTDTQYF
j_call: TRBJ1-4; v_call: TRBV5-5; d_call: .; clone_size: .; cdr3_nt: TGTGCCAGCAGCCGCTATCGGGGTAATGAAAAACTGTTTTTT; cdr3_aa: CASSRYRGNEKLFF
j_call: TRBJ1-2; v_call: TRBV29-1; d_call: .; clone_size: .; cdr3_nt: TGCAGCGGGGGACCAGGAAACTATGGCTACACCTTC; cdr3_aa: CSGGPGNYGYTF
j_call: TRBJ2-5; v_call: TRBV5-6; d_call: TRBD1; clone_size: once; cdr3_nt: TGTGCCAGCAGCTTCGTTGTGGGACAGGGGGCGAGCGGGACCCAGTACTTC; cdr3_aa: CASSFVVGQGASGTQYF
j_call: TRBJ2-3; v_call: TRBV5-6; d_call: TRBD2; clone_size: .; cdr3_nt: TGTGCCAGCAGCCGCCCGGGACTAGCGGGGGACTTCACAGATACGCAGTATTTT; cdr3_aa: CASSRPGLAGDFTDTQYF
j_call: TRBJ2-1; v_call: TRBV7-2; d_call: TRBD2; clone_size: once; cdr3_nt: TGTGCCAGCAGCCTGACTAGCGGGGGGGCCGTACGAGAGCAGTTCTTC; cdr3_aa: CASSLTSGGAVREQFF
j_call: TRBJ1-2; v_call: TRBV7-9; d_call: TRBD1; clone_size: .; cdr3_nt: TGTGCCAGCAGATTAAGTCCTTGGACAGGGACGGATGGCTACACCTTC; cdr3_aa: CASRLSPWTGTDGYTF
j_call: TRBJ2-1; v_call: TRBV12-3/TRBV12-4; d_call: .; clone_size: .; cdr3_nt: TGTGCCAGCAGTCTACAGAGAAACAATGAGCAGTTCTTC; cdr3_aa: CASSLQRNNEQFF
j_call: TRBJ1-2; v_call: TRBV7-9; d_call: TRBD1; clone_size: few; cdr3_nt: TGTGCCAGCAGCCCCCGACAGGGTATGGATGGCTACACCTTC; cdr3_aa: CASSPRQGMDGYTF
j_call: TRBJ1-1; v_call: TRBV2; d_call: .; clone_size: .; cdr3_nt: TGTGCCAGCAGACCTGGGGGGGACAACACTGAAGCTTTCTTT; cdr3_aa: CASRPGGDNTEAFF
j_call: TRBJ1-2; v_call: TRBV15; d_call: .; clone_size: .; cdr3_nt: TGTGCCACCAGCAGGGCCAACTATGGCTACACCTTC; cdr3_aa: CATSRANYGYTF
j_call: TRBJ2-4; v_call: TRBV6-2/TRBV6-3; d_call: TRBD1; clone_size: .; cdr3_nt: TGTGCCAGCAGTAAGAGAAGACAGGGGGCCGGCGTAGCCAAAAACATTCAGTACTTC; cdr3_aa: CASSKRRQGAGVAKNIQYF
j_call: TRBJ2-2; v_call: TRBV5-1; d_call: TRBD2; clone_size: .; cdr3_nt: TGCGCCAGCAGCCCGCCGACTAGCGGGGGCCGCACCGGGGAGCTGTTTTTT; cdr3_aa: CASSPPTSGGRTGELFF
j_call: TRBJ1-3; v_call: TRBV2; d_call: .; clone_size: .; cdr3_nt: TGTGCCAGCATAACAGGAGGAAACACCATATATTTT; cdr3_aa: CASITGGNTIYF
j_call: TRBJ2-5; v_call: TRBV3-1/TRBV3-2; d_call: .; clone_size: .; cdr3_nt: TGTGCCACGGCATCGACCTGGGCGGGGGCCCAAGAGACCCAGTACTTC; cdr3_aa: CATASTWAGAQETQYF
j_call: TRBJ2-1; v_call: TRBV5-5; d_call: .; clone_size: .; cdr3_nt: TGTGCCAGCAGCTTCCGGGACAACACCTGGGACAATGAGCAGTTCTTC; cdr3_aa: CASSFRDNTWDNEQFF
j_call: TRBJ2-3; v_call: TRBV10-3; d_call: TRBD1; clone_size: .; cdr3_nt: TGTGCCATCAGTGAGTCGGACAGGGGCGCAGATACGCAGTATTTT; cdr3_aa: CAISESDRGADTQYF
j_call: TRBJ2-7; v_call: TRBV14; d_call: TRBD2; clone_size: .; cdr3_nt: TGTGCCAGCAGCTTTGCGGGGGGCCGTCGGGAGCAGTACTTC; cdr3_aa: CASSFAGGRREQYF
j_call: TRBJ1-2; v_call: TRBV6-5; d_call: .; clone_size: .; cdr3_nt: TGTGCCAGCTTCCGGTTGGCGGACTATGGCTACACCTTC; cdr3_aa: CASFRLADYGYTF
j_call: TRBJ1-1; v_call: TRBV2; d_call: TRBD1; clone_size: .; cdr3_nt: TGTGCCAGCAGTTTTGCAGGGACAGGGAACACTGAAGCTTTCTTT; cdr3_aa: CASSFAGTGNTEAFF
j_call: TRBJ1-4; v_call: TRBV6-5; d_call: .; clone_size: once; cdr3_nt: TGTGCCAGCAGTAGGACACAGAATGAAAAACTGTTTTTT; cdr3_aa: CASSRTQNEKLFF
j_call: TRBJ2-2; v_call: TRBV7-2; d_call: TRBD2; clone_size: .; cdr3_nt: TGTGCCAGCAGCTATAGCGGGGGGGCAGTCACCGGGGAGCTGTTTTTT; cdr3_aa: CASSYSGGAVTGELFF
j_call: TRBJ2-7; v_call: TRBV6-6; d_call: TRBD1; clone_size: .; cdr3_nt: TGTGCCAGCCAGTTGTCCCAGGGGGCTACCTACGAGCAGTACTTC; cdr3_aa: CASQLSQGATYEQYF
j_call: TRBJ1-5; v_call: TRBV7-6; d_call: .; clone_size: few; cdr3_nt: TGTGCCAGCAGTCCAGGGCGGGGCTCATTGAGCAATCAGCCCCAGCATTTT; cdr3_aa: CASSPGRGSLSNQPQHF